Listed below are T cell receptor beta chains from one sample, sequenced in a study of blood T cells in healthy people across ages. A single record per CDR3 protein comes from TCRdb applying MiXCR to the 5' RACE reads. Of about 1.6 million distinct CDR3 sequences in the sample, about 31% were seen once. The specimen sequenced was blood. The receptor set was obtained from a woman aged 25 to 39 in good health. Each CDR3 is given with its conserved first and last residue. The D gene is left open where the match is weak. Some rows mark clone size as missing; the rest say once, few, many or name a class of expanded clone.

. | TRBJ1-2 | few | TRBV7-9 | CASSLRAEDYGYTF | TGTGCCAGCAGCTTAAGGGCCGAAGACTATGGCTACACCTTC
TRBD2 | TRBJ2-4 | . | TRBV20-1 | CSARVAGTGNIQYF | TGCAGTGCTAGAGTAGCGGGAACGGGGAACATTCAGTACTTC
. | TRBJ1-2 | . | TRBV4-1 | CASSHTGQTNYGYTF | TGCGCCAGCAGCCATACGGGACAAACTAACTATGGCTACACCTTC
. | TRBJ1-2 | once | TRBV9 | CASSVEPGSSYGYTF | TGTGCCAGCAGCGTAGAACCGGGCTCAAGCTATGGCTACACCTTC
TRBD1 | TRBJ1-2 | . | TRBV25-1 | CASSDTGGASGFYDYTF | TGTGCCAGCAGTGACACAGGGGGCGCGTCTGGGTTCTATGACTACACCTTC
TRBD2 | TRBJ2-1 | . | TRBV6-2/TRBV6-3 | CASSSSGTSGSRDKQFF | TGTGCCAGCAGTTCCTCCGGGACTAGCGGAAGTAGGGATAAGCAGTTCTTC
. | TRBJ1-5 | . | TRBV6-6 | CASSPLGASNRPQHF | TGTGCCAGCAGCCCTCTGGGGGCGAGCAATCGGCCCCAGCATTTT
TRBD2 | TRBJ2-1 | . | TRBV27 | CASRRAGRGNEQFF | TGTGCCAGCAGAAGAGCGGGGCGGGGGAATGAGCAGTTCTTC
TRBD2 | TRBJ2-1 | . | TRBV5-1 | CASSWAPGLVSSYNEQFF | TGCGCCAGCAGCTGGGCCCCGGGACTAGTCAGCTCCTACAATGAGCAGTTCTTC
TRBD1 | TRBJ1-1 | . | TRBV20-1 | CSTGQGGIMNTEAFF | TGCAGTACGGGACAGGGTGGGATCATGAACACTGAAGCTTTCTTT
TRBD2 | TRBJ2-5 | many | TRBV12-3/TRBV12-4 | CASRRGTSGSRLETQYF | TGTGCCAGCAGGCGAGGGACTAGCGGGAGTAGGTTAGAGACCCAGTACTTC
. | TRBJ2-3 | . | TRBV20-1 | CSAVILTDTQYF | TGCAGTGCTGTCATACTCACAGATACGCAGTATTTT
TRBD2 | TRBJ2-1 | few | TRBV20-1 | CSARDVSSGRIDEQFF | TGCAGTGCTAGAGATGTATCTAGCGGGAGGATCGATGAGCAGTTCTTC
TRBD1 | TRBJ2-1 | . | TRBV4-2 | CAGSPAGQGTYNEQFF | TGTGCCGGCAGCCCCGCGGGACAGGGAACCTACAATGAGCAGTTCTTC
. | TRBJ2-1 | . | TRBV27 | CASSLAGLTLSNEQFF | TGTGCCAGCAGTTTAGCCGGACTTACTCTATCCAATGAGCAGTTCTTC
. | TRBJ1-5 | . | TRBV15 | CATSRDRGGQRNQPQHF | TGTGCCACCAGCAGAGATCGGGGGGGACAACGAAATCAGCCCCAGCATTTT
. | TRBJ2-7 | . | TRBV4-1 | CASSQEWNRGGEQYF | TGCGCCAGCAGCCAAGAATGGAACAGGGGGGGTGAGCAGTACTTC
. | TRBJ1-1 | few | TRBV5-6 | CASSLDRASEAFF | TGTGCCAGCAGCTTGGACAGGGCCTCTGAAGCTTTCTTT